This record concerns one TCR beta chain sequence. Its specificity is not known. The data were taken from a study of STAT3 mutations in large granular lymphocyte leukemia. Background on the study: Immunosuppressive therapy was given to more than half of T-LGLL patients.

Each sample's TCRbeta library yielded on average around 41,000 productive templates. The assay was immunoSEQ multiplex PCR, and TCRdb's table has in-frame clones only and misses some. The sample lists some 4,500 clones, 45% to 50% occurring once. Study-level points and caveats: Every T-cell large granular lymphocyte leukemia patient had at least one immunodominant TCR beta clonotype.

The CDR3 length is 13 residues. Germline CDR1 is GTSNPN and CDR2 is SVGIG (reference sequence). With 3 bases removed from V and 8 bases from J, the gap between germline ends came to 14 bases. This sequence originates from a man aged 60 to 75 with T-cell large granular lymphocyte leukemia. Some clones in this sample may be carry-over from other donors' samples. V and J are TRBV30 and TRBJ2-1; D might be TRBD2 (5 bases). Sequencing input: peripheral blood mononuclear cells. In nucleotides, the CDR3 is TGTGCCTGGAGGAGGTTAGCGCTTCATGAGCAGTTCTTC. Amino acid sequence: CAWRRLALHEQFF.